The TCR beta chain under discussion was sequenced for a study of chemoradiotherapy in HPV16-positive cancers (dated by TCRdb to between 2021 and 2023). A note on the overall study: Candidate HPV-specific T-cell clones and common TCR motifs were defined through functional T-cell assays on cells from a couple of HPV16-positive patients. The study asked whether T-cell immunity to the HPV oncoproteins E6 and E7 changes during chemoradiotherapy and whether this immunity affects survival. TCR repertoires from 86 patients with HPV-related cancers were then used to track the candidate HPV-specific TCRs and motifs.

Per the germline V gene, MGHRA is the CDR1 and YSYEKL is the CDR2. From its cysteine to its phenylalanine, the CDR3 spans 17 amino acids. The DNA shown is the 51-base CDR3, in frame from base 1. Relative to germline, V is missing 4 bases and J is missing 0 bases, with 9 bases of the junction outside any gene match. Libraries were constructed by the immunoSEQ multiplex PCR assay. TCRdb holds this immuneACCESS table with in-frame rearrangements only. Some clones are missing; in checked studies, unresolved V genes explain under half, and the rest has no known cause. Counted in this sample were approximately 9,600 clones; over 60% of them appeared once. The ten largest make up roughly 14% of the sample. Notes on this clone: It lacks a known antigen. There are no base qualities to consult, and no much larger clone falls within one base.

Results and caveats for the whole study, not just this receptor: In HPV16-positive patients, expansion of HPV-responsive T cells during chemoradiotherapy was associated with improved recurrence-free survival. Expansion of candidate HPV-specific clones and E7-related TCR motifs was observed in the tumor microenvironment during treatment, whereas no such expansion was observed for non-HPV-specific T cells. The functional definition of HPV-specific T cells came from only a couple of HPV16-positive patients, and the survival association was reported for HPV16-positive patients.

Repertoires were sampled multiple times during chemoradiotherapy, which allowed clonal expansion in the tumor microenvironment to be followed. The chain links TRBV4-1 with TRBJ2-1, and 7 junctional nucleotides match TRBD2. The source of this sequence is a human donor with HPV-associated anogenital cancer. The material was tumor tissue, obtained from a patient who underwent chemoradiotherapy. The CDR3 protein: CASSLSGGGSSYNEQFF. The DNA sequence is as follows: TGCGCCAGCAGCCTGAGTGGGGGGGGGAGCTCCTACAATGAGCAGTTCTTC.